This TCR beta chain came from a study of T cells after yellow fever vaccination. Germline trimming cut 0 bases from V and 5 bases from J; bases unmatched to any gene: 15. This CDR3 spans 19 amino acids. From germline, CDR1 is MNHNY and CDR2 SVGAGI (reference sequence). In TCRdb, the 5' RACE reads were re-called with MiXCR into one record per CDR3 protein. Here the sample spans fewer than 100,000 distinct CDR3 sequences, around 5.8% being singletons. The TCR originated in a man between 18 and 29 years old who received the YFV17D yellow fever vaccine. The J gene is TRBJ2-2, the V gene TRBV6-6; 7 nucleotides align to TRBD2. The starting material was CD8+ T cells sorted from PBMCs, obtained 10 days after the yellow fever booster vaccination. The DNA of the CDR3 is TGTGCCAGCAGTTACTCGATAGGGGAGCGACTAGCAGATACCGGGGAGCTGTTTTTT. The encoded protein is CASSYSIGERLADTGELFF.